This T cell receptor beta chain was sequenced for a study of blood T cell repertoires in COVID-19. Turning to the study itself: PBMCs, B-cell-depleted T cells, or T cells were the source of the cDNA or gDNA that made up the material.

The CDR3 covers 15 residues. Germline V gene lookup returns CDR1 LNHDA and CDR2 SQIVND (reference sequence). The trim removed 6 bases at V and 6 bases at J, leaving 7 bases unmatched. Methods used by the authors: For nucleated cells, counts were estimated from reference gene primer amplification. Only in-frame clones appear in the TCRdb table, and some are missing; sequencing was by immunoSEQ multiplex PCR. That table supplies the V and J calls and clone size; D and trimming were determined from the DNA. The sample includes about 260,000 clones, about 87% of them seen just once. Sequenced input: peripheral blood. The chain joins TRBV19 to TRBJ1-5, with 11 bases that match TRBD1. This TCR came from a middle-aged woman with acute or convalescent COVID-19. The CDR3 bases are TGTGCCAGTAGGGGACAGGGGGAGGGAAGTCAGCCCCAGCATTTT. Translation: CASRGQGEGSQPQHF.